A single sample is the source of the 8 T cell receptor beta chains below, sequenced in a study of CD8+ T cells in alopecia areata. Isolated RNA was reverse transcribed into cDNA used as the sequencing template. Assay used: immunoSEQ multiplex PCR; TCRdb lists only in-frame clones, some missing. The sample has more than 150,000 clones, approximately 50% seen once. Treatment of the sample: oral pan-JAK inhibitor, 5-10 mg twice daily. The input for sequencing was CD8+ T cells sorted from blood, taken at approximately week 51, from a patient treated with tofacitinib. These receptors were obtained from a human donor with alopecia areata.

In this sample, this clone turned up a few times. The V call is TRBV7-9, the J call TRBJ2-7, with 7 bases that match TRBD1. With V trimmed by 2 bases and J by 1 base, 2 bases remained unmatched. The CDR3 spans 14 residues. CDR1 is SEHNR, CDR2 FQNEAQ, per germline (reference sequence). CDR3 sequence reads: CASSLSGQSYEQYF. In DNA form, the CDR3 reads TGTGCCAGCAGCTTATCGGGACAGTCCTACGAGCAGTACTTC.

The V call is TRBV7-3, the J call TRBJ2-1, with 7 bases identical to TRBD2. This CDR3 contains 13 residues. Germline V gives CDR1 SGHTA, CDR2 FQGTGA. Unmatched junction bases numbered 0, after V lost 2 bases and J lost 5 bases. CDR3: CASSLAGDNEQFF. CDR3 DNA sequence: TGTGCCAGCAGCTTAGCGGGGGACAATGAGCAGTTCTTC.

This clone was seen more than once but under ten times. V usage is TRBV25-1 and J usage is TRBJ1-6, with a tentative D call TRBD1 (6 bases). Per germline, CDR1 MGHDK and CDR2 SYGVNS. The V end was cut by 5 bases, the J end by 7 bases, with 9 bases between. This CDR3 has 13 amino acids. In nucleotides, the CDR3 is TGTGCCAGCAGTAGGGGGGCGAATTCACCCCTCCACTTT. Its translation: CASSRGANSPLHF.

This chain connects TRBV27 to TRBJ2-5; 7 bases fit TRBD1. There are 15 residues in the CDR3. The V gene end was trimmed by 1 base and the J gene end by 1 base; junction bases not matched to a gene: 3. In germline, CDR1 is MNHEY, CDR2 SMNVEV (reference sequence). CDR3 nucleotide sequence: TGTGCCAGCAGTTTATATGGACAGGTCCAAGAGACCCAGTACTTC. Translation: CASSLYGQVQETQYF.

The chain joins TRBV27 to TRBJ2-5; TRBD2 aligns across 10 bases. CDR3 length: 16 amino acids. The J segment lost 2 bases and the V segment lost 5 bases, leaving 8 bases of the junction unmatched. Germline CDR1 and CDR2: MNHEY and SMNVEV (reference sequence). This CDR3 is CASSEAGGQYQETQYF. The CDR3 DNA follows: TGTGCCAGCAGTGAAGCGGGGGGGCAGTATCAAGAGACCCAGTACTTC.

CDR3 nucleotide sequence: TGTGCCAGCAGCTTAGAGGACTACGAGCAGTACTTC. Encoded protein: CASSLEDYEQYF. J is TRBJ2-7 and V is TRBV13; D is uncertain. V lost 1 base to trimming and J lost 3 bases, with 4 bases between them. The CDR3 consists of 12 residues. Germline V lookup: CDR1 PRHDT, CDR2 FYEKMQ (reference sequence).

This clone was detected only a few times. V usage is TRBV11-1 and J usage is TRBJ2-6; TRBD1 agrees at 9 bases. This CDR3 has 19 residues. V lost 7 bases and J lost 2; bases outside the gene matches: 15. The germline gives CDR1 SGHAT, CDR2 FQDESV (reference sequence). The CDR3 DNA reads TGTGCCAGCACCCCCGGCTTGTGGGACAGGGAGGCTGGGGCCAACGTCCTGACTTTC. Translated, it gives CASTPGLWDREAGANVLTF.

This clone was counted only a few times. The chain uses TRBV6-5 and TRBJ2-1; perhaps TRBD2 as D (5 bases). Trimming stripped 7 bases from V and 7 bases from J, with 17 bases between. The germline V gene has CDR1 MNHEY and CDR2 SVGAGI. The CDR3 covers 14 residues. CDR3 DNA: TGTGCCAGCACCCTGTCTAGCTGGGCGAATGAGCAGTTCTTC. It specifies CASTLSSWANEQFF.